This TCR beta chain was captured in a study of CD8 T cells in ankylosing spondylitis. Whole-study findings and limits: A motif of 7 to 9 highly homologous TCR beta variants was seen as apparently characteristic of ankylosing spondylitis blood.

This clonotype was detected only a few times. The target antigen is unknown. Generation of TCR beta libraries employed quantitative 5'-RACE incorporating molecular barcodes. In TCRdb, the 5' RACE reads were re-called with MiXCR into one record per CDR3 protein. Here the sample spans hundreds of thousands of distinct CDR3 sequences, around 26% being singletons. Sequenced: blood, either unsorted or a sorted T cell fraction (not recorded which). The clonotype comes from a male donor with ankylosing spondylitis.

The DNA of the CDR3 is TGCAGTGCTAGAGATCGCACAAAAGGGAACTATGGCTACACCTTC. Translating gives CSARDRTKGNYGYTF. The gene calls are TRBV20-1 and TRBJ1-2, with D unresolved. This CDR3 region has 15 residues. Germline CDR1 is DFQATT and CDR2 is SNEGSKA (reference sequence). V shed 0 bases and J shed 2 bases, with 13 bases lying between them.